Below, one T cell receptor beta chain is given with its context. The antigen is unknown. A read error may produce the germline difference seen at one junction end. Investigators profiled TCR beta VDJ and CDR3 from genomic DNA template. TCRdb fed the reads into MiXCR, producing one record per CDR3 protein. The table lists hundreds of thousands of distinct CDR3 sequences, approximately 86% of them singletons. Selection for sequencing was limited to patients who had shown CD8+CD57+ cell expansion by flow cytometry. Blood came from patients not yet given any therapy. This sample was taken from a study of CD8+CD57+ T cells in acquired aplastic anemia. Turning to the study itself: CD4+ and CD8+ cells, once sorted, gave DNA averaging 3.2 ug.

The CDR3 contains 13 residues. Germline assignment: CDR1 SNHLY and CDR2 FYNNEI. General study results and limits: Patients and controls shared 25 to 30 CD8+ CDR3 sequences, which appeared highly expressed in patients and within their immunodominant clones. The CD8+ Simpson's diversity of patients and controls was not significantly different.

The source of this sequence is a human donor with aplastic anemia. Material: sorted CD4+, CD8+, or CD8+CD57+ T cells (not recorded which) from PBMCs. The chain uses TRBV2 and TRBJ2-7, with a weak D call TRBD2 (5 bases). CDR3 nucleotides: TGTGGCAGCTATGTTCGGGGTAACTACGAGCAGTACTTC. It is translated as CGSYVRGNYEQYF.